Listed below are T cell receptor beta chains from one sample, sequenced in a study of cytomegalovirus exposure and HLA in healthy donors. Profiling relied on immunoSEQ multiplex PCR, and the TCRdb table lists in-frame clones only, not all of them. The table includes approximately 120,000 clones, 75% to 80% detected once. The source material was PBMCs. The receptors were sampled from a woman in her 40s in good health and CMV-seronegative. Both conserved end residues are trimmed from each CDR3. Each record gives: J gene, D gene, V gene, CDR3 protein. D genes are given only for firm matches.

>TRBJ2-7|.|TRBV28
ASSYRDEQY
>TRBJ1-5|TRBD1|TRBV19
ASSLRRGLQPQH
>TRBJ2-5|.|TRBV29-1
SVQRAQETQY
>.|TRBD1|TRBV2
ASSTDRGRSYEQY
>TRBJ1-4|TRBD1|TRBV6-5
ASSLGTGGEKLF
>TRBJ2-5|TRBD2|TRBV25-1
ASTIKREEGETQY
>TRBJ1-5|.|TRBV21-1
ASSVRGEDSNQPQH
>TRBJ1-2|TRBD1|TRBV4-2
ASSQVGQTGSYGYT
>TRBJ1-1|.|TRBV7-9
SSSLLGSWGRGRGPEAF
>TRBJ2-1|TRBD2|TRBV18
ASSPLTSGSNEQF
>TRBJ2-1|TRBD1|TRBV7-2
ASSKQGLGTYNEQF
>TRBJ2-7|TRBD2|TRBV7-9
SSSSPPSGVSHEQY
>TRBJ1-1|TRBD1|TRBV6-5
ASRGQGTFTEAF
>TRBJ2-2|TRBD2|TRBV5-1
ASSAGLAANTGELF
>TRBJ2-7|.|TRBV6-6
ASSYSTLGGYEQY
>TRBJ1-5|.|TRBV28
ASSLFRGMNQPQH
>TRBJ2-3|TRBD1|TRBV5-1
ASSLGQGALYTDTQY
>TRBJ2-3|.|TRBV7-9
ASTLGGDTQY
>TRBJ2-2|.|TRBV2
ASRVEVGTGELF
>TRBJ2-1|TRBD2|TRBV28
ASSSRWTSSYNEQF
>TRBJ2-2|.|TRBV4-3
ASSRQSNTGELF
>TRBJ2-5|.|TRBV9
ASSTHSGVETQY
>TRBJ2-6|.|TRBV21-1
ASSKDSGCNSGANVLT
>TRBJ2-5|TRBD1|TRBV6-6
ASSQGGGETQY
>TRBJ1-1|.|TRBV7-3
ASGVSSNTEAF
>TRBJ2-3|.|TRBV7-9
ATLRESTDTQY
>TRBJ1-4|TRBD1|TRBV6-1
ASSGQGAGEKLF
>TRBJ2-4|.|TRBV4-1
ASSQPTIGYAKNIQY
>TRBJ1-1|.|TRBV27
ASSFKLGQSNEAF
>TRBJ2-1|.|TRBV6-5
ASSHRGLYNEQF
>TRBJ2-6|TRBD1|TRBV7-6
ASSSPPGGQGPSGANVLT
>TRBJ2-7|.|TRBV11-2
ASSPRTAYEQY
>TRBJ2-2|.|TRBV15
ATSRQDPGAGELF
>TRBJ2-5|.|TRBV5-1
ASKLGPGGNGETQY
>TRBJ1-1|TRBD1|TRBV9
ASSVVLRDRGNTEAF
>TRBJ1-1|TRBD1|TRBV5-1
ASSLNRGEVTEAF
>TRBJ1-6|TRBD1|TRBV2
ASRGDRDSPLH
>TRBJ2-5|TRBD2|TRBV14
ASSQDREGRETQY
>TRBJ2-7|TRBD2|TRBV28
ASSSHWEGRDEQY
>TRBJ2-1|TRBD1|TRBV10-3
AIRTGSNNEQF
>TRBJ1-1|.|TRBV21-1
VSSSVGQGPLANTEAF
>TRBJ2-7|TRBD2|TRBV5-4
ASRPRAGGSYEQY
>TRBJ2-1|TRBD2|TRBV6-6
ASSLLAGRTNEQF
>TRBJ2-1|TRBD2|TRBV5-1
ASSLVLRGATNEQF
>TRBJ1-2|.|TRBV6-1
ASTEGVGLYGYT
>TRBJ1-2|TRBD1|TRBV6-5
ASSPRTGLSYGYT
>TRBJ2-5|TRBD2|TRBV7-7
ASSPGGSGETQY
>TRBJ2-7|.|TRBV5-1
ASGLGGGGIEQY
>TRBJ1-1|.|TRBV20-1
SARVITEAF
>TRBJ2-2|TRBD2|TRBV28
ASTTRGTSGMSGELF
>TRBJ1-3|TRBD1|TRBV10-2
ASRTPGQGSGRTGNTIY
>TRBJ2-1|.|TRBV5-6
ASSLSTYNEQF
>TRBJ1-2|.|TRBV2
ASSGGPVYGYT
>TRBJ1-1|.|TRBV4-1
ASSQGRRGKAF